A single TCR beta chain is shown here with its context. Its specific antigen is unknown. No base-level quality is on record; no much larger clone is a single base apart. Healthy HIV-negative adults with no recently reported acute infections or vaccinations were included as donors. Only Caucasian adults living in Nashville, Tennessee, USA were represented among the donors. CD4+ T cells were enriched through magnetic negative selection, after which naive cells were positively selected on CD45RA and the remaining negative fraction served as the memory subset. Blood was obtained by leukapheresis, after which PBMCs were separated by Ficoll-Histopaque density gradient centrifugation and cryopreserved in liquid nitrogen vapor phase. Purity and quantity of every magnetically sorted T cell population were checked by analytical flow cytometry. Each sorted fraction had its genomic DNA isolated and then quantified by UV absorbance on a Nanodrop 2000c.

The CDR3, from cysteine to phenylalanine, totals 14 residues. CDR3 DNA only is kept here, 42 bases in frame from base 1. The V end loses 0 bases and the J end loses 6 bases, and a stretch of 9 bases separates them. The germline V gene provides CDR1 SGHRS and CDR2 YFSETQ. The source of the sample is a study of shared clonotypes between healthy human individuals (dated by TCRdb to the early 2020s). A note on the overall study: A couple of women and a few men aged 18 to 49 years were included in the cohort. For each donor, three plates each were used for CD4 naive and CD4 memory, two plates were used for CD8 naive, and one plate was used for CD8 memory. Blood TCR repertoires of roughly 5 healthy adults were deeply sequenced to estimate repertoire size and the extent of clonotype sharing between individuals. Libraries were prepared and TCR repertoires were sequenced by different laboratories using diverse techniques, in order to increase sequencing depth and limit assay-specific biases. Between about 0.8 and 9 billion PBMCs per donor were obtained by leukapheresis. The full study reports these points: Across four donors, around 5% of naive CD4, roughly 3.8% of naive CD8, around 2.1% of memory CD4, and approximately 0.42% of memory CD8 clonotypes were shared. Sampling was restricted to blood, and TCR repertoires in tissue are likely to differ from TCR repertoires in blood. Even with the large sequencing depth, rarefaction of the sorted-subset datasets indicated that sequencing was incomplete. Naive subsets generally had larger estimated clonotype richness than memory subsets. The small number of donors limited the genetic and exposure-history diversity represented. Compared with non-shared clonotypes, clonotypes shared by all four sorted-subset donors had higher generation probabilities. Based on pairwise subsampling, the degree of clonotype sharing among donors was expected to be affected by sequencing depth.

TCR CDR3 regions were amplified from genomic DNA by multiplex PCR using the deep immunoSEQ assay. For each cell subset, the extracted genomic DNA was distributed evenly across all wells of several immunoSEQ 96-well plates, and each plate served as one replicate. For sorted subsets, each replicate PCR was loaded with around 220 ng genomic DNA, equivalent to 30,000 or so T cell genomes. The purified libraries were quantified using a Qubit 3.0 fluorometer, sized with a Bioanalyzer 2100, and then quantified again using the KAPA Library Quantification kit. A separate single-read 150-cycle Illumina NextSeq 550 flow cell was used to sequence each immunoSEQ 96-well plate. The original pipeline was this. Because the immunoSEQ output included only junctional sequences and no quality scores, the filtering could not be the same as the filtering used for full-length reads. Sequences were annotated with PyIR, a Python wrapper for IgBLAST v1.9, using IMGT germline references to assign V/J genes and CDR3. Reads with weak V/J assignments (E-value above 1e-6), missing CDR3, stop codons, out-of-frame junctions, or ambiguous translated residues were removed. V3J clonotypes were defined as sequences sharing an identical inferred V gene, J gene, and CDR3 amino acid sequence. To compute the percentage overlap between repertoires, the number of shared unique clonotypes was divided by the size of the smaller repertoire. Richness of each repertoire was evaluated using RTK rarefaction, the Chao1 estimator, and Recon v2.1 estimates of unobserved clonotypes. Generation probabilities for all TCRbeta clonotypes obtained by the gDNA method from a handful of donors were computed using OLGA. TCRdb carries this immuneACCESS record with in-frame sequences only. Its versions omit some clonotypes, under half of them owing to an unresolved V gene in the studies checked, with the rest unexplained. The V and J calls and clone size are taken from that table; D and trimming were inferred from the DNA. Within this sample are millions of clones, with 85% to 95% of them counted one time only. The ten top clones hold 0.1% to 0.15% of the sample.

This chain is built from TRBV5-1 and TRBJ2-2, with the D gene not confidently named. This TCR came from a man between 18 and 35 years old in good health. Material for sequencing was naive CD4+ T cells sorted from blood. The cell subset or site label corresponds to: CD45RA+ positively selected. The DNA sequence is as follows: TGCGCCAGCAGCTTGGAAGGGTCTGCCGGGGAGCTGTTTTTT. It specifies CASSLEGSAGELFF.